A single sample is the source of the 28 T cell receptor beta chains below, sequenced in a study of shared clonotypes between healthy human individuals. Assay used: immunoSEQ multiplex PCR; TCRdb lists only in-frame clones, some missing. Of more than 2 million clones listed, 85% to 95% were seen once; the top ten hold roughly 0.13%. The sample consisted of naive CD4+ T cells sorted from blood. Described subset: CD45RA+ positively selected. Receptors were obtained from a man aged 18-30 years in good health.

This clone was seen only once. The chain couples TRBV30 to TRBJ2-4, with TRBD2 identical over 7 bases. The CDR3 sequence is 14 residues long. The trim removed 5 bases at V and 5 bases at J, leaving 9 bases unmatched. Germline CDR1 reads GTSNPN; CDR2 reads SVGIG (reference sequence). The CDR3 loop is CAWGPGLIENIQYF. CDR3 DNA: TGTGCCTGGGGCCCGGGACTAATCGAAAACATTCAGTACTTC.

The rearrangement links TRBV7-9 to TRBJ1-4; 7 bases align to TRBD1. The CDR3 has 17 residues. Germline lookup yields CDR1 SEHNR and CDR2 FQNEAQ (reference sequence). V lost 5 bases to trimming and J lost 2 bases; unmatched junction nucleotides: 11. CDR3 residues: CASSAGGQVGTNEKLFF. As DNA, the CDR3 is TGTGCCAGCAGCGCAGGGGGTCAGGTCGGGACTAATGAAAAACTGTTTTTT.

The rearrangement uses TRBV7-9 and TRBJ1-3; weak D call: TRBD1 (6 bases). In germline, CDR1 is SEHNR, CDR2 FQNEAQ (reference sequence). The CDR3 contains 16 residues. Trimming stripped 3 bases from V and 0 bases from J, with 12 bases between. The CDR3 DNA follows: TGTGCCAGCAGCTTCGACACAGGGAGCTCTGGAAACACCATATATTTT. Its translation is CASSFDTGSSGNTIYF.

The J gene is TRBJ2-3, the V gene TRBV27, with D perhaps TRBD2 (7 bases). The V end was cut by 2 bases, the J end by 13 bases, with 25 bases between. CDR3 size: 16 residues. Germline values: CDR1 MNHEY, CDR2 SMNVEV (reference sequence). Here the CDR3 DNA reads TGTGCCAGCAGTTTAAGCGGCGTGGCGGGGGCGACTCAAGAGTATTTT. As protein: CASSLSGVAGATQEYF.

This chain uses TRBV10-3 with TRBJ1-2; D call uncertain. The V gene's germline CDR1 is ENHRY and CDR2 SYGVKD. V lost 2 bases, J lost 8 bases, and 6 bases lay in between. The CDR3 is made up of 11 amino acids. For the CDR3, the DNA is TGTGCCATCAGTGAGGTGGGGGGCTACACCTTC. Protein sequence: CAISEVGGYTF.

A word on this clone: Other DNA sequences in this specimen translate into the identical CDR3. The chain has TRBV10-3 and TRBJ2-3, with D unresolved. Looked up from germline, CDR1 is ENHRY and CDR2 is SYGVKD. The CDR3 is made up of 12 amino acids. V lost 3 bases, J lost 6 bases, and 7 bases lay in between. Written as DNA, the CDR3 is TGTGCCATCAGTGACCTGGGGGATACGCAGTATTTT. Amino acid sequence: CAISDLGDTQYF.

The V call is TRBV6-6, the J call TRBJ1-5; D possibly corresponds to TRBD1 (6 bases). Trimming pared 5 bases from V and 2 bases from J, leaving 13 bases between. The CDR3 extends over 15 amino acids. Germline V gene lookup returns CDR1 MNHNY and CDR2 SVGAGI (reference sequence). The CDR3 sequence: CASSAARGGNQPQHF. CDR3 sequence (DNA): TGTGCCAGCAGTGCCGCCAGGGGAGGCAATCAGCCCCAGCATTTT.

The V gene is TRBV18, the J gene TRBJ2-7, with D possibly matching TRBD1 (6 bases). Germline V gives CDR1 KGHSH, CDR2 LQKENI. Deletions cut 6 bases from V and 3 bases from J, with 21 bases between. The CDR3 loop spans 16 amino acids. The CDR3 here is CASSISRQVMIYEQYF. The CDR3 nucleotides read TGTGCCAGCTCCATTAGTCGACAGGTAATGATCTACGAGCAGTACTTC.

The V gene is TRBV10-2, the J gene TRBJ1-5; D remains unclear. Germline loops: CDR1 WSHSY, CDR2 SAAADI. The V gene lost 0 bases and the J gene lost 11 bases, with 8 bases spanning the gap. CDR3 size: 12 residues. The CDR3, as DNA: TGCGCCAGCAGTGAGTCGTATCCGACCCAGCATTTT. As protein: CASSESYPTQHF.

This clone was seen a handful of times. The chain is built from TRBV28 and TRBJ1-6; D might be TRBD1 (6 bases). CDR3 length: 13 residues. V lost 7 bases, J lost 7 bases, and 11 bases lay in between. Germline V gene lookup returns CDR1 MDHEN and CDR2 SYDVKM. CDR3 amino acids: CASTRQGNSPLHF. In DNA, the CDR3 is TGTGCCAGCACCCGCCAGGGGAATTCACCCCTCCACTTT. The entire variable domain, with the rest obtained from reference TRBV28 and TRBJ1-6, is as follows: DVKVTQSSRYLVKRTGEKVFLECVQDMDHENMFWYRQDPGLGLRLIYFSYDVKMKEKGDIPEGYSVSREKKERFSLILESASTNQTSMYLCASTRQGNSPLHFGNGTRLTVT.

The chain uses TRBV6-5 and TRBJ1-1; D remains ambiguous. V was cut by 6 bases and J by 0 bases, with 14 bases left in between. The CDR3 contains 15 residues. Germline V lookup: CDR1 MNHEY, CDR2 SVGAGI. The CDR3 reads CASSNTDAMNTEAFF. The CDR3 DNA follows: TGTGCCAGCAGCAATACCGATGCTATGAACACTGAAGCTTTCTTT.

J is TRBJ1-4 and V is TRBV19, with D possibly TRBD1 on 5 matching bases. The germline gives CDR1 LNHDA, CDR2 SQIVND (reference sequence). Trimming took off 3 bases at V and 11 bases at J, with 19 bases between the two ends. The CDR3 extends over 15 amino acids. CDR3 DNA sequence: TGTGCCAGTAGTATCGGGGGTACAGTAGGGGACAAACTGTTTTTT. Translation: CASSIGGTVGDKLFF. Drawing the rest from reference TRBV19 and TRBJ1-4, the complete variable domain is DGGITQSPKYLFRKEGQNVTLSCEQNLNHDAMYWYRQDPGQGLRLIYYSQIVNDFQKGDIAEGYSVSREKKESFPLTVTSAQKNPTAFYLCASSIGGTVGDKLFFGSGTQLSVL.

The chain joins TRBV18 to TRBJ2-7; D possibly uses TRBD1 or TRBD2 (6 bases each). With 6 bases removed from V and 0 bases from J, the gap between germline ends came to 12 bases. Germline V lookup: CDR1 KGHSH, CDR2 LQKENI. The CDR3 runs 14 residues. CDR3 bases: TGTGCCAGCTCCAAGGGGGGTCTCTCCTACGAGCAGTACTTC. It codes for CASSKGGLSYEQYF.

About this clone itself: Other nucleotide sequences from this sample produce the same CDR3. The chain joins TRBV6-1 to TRBJ1-6, with 7 bases that match TRBD1. The CDR3 consists of 15 residues. The junction had 3 bases not matched to a gene; V was cut back by 0 bases and J by 7 bases. From germline, CDR1 is MNHNS and CDR2 SASEGT. CDR3 protein: CASSEAGTVNSPLHF. CDR3 coding DNA: TGTGCCAGCAGTGAAGCCGGGACAGTCAATTCACCCCTCCACTTT.

The rearrangement uses TRBV6-1 and TRBJ2-5; D not resolved. V was clipped by 6 bases and J by 1 base, with 15 bases between them. The length of the CDR3 is 15 residues. Germline-derived CDR1 and CDR2 are MNHNS and SASEGT. CDR3 loop: CASRAWRTLQETQYF. The CDR3 DNA sequence: TGTGCCAGCAGAGCCTGGCGGACCCTCCAAGAGACCCAGTACTTC.

This chain joins TRBV5-1 and TRBJ2-2, with 10 bases fitting TRBD2. Looked up from germline, CDR1 is SGHRS and CDR2 is YFSETQ. The CDR3 runs 15 residues. Trimming at V came to 4 bases and at J to 7 bases, leaving 7 bases not matched to a gene. Here the CDR3 reads CASSLSGRANGELFF. Written as DNA, the CDR3 is TGCGCCAGCAGCCTGAGCGGGAGGGCCAACGGGGAGCTGTTTTTT. Full variable domain (outside the CDR3, taken from reference TRBV5-1 and TRBJ2-2): KAGVTQTPRYLIKTRGQQVTLSCSPISGHRSVSWYQQTPGQGLQFLFEYFSETQRNKGNFPGRFSGRQFSNSRSEMNVSTLELGDSALYLCASSLSGRANGELFFGEGSRLTVL.

The chain recombines TRBV6-1 with TRBJ1-4, with D hard to call. In germline, CDR1 is MNHNS, CDR2 SASEGT. V was cut by 4 bases and J by 8 bases, with 14 bases left in between. This CDR3 region has 14 residues. The CDR3 spells CASSVREGGEKLFF. CDR3 sequence (DNA): TGTGCCAGCAGTGTTAGGGAAGGAGGCGAAAAACTGTTTTTT.

This clone showed up just once. The V call is TRBV5-1, the J call TRBJ2-5; 8 nucleotides align to TRBD2. CDR1 SGHRS and CDR2 YFSETQ come from the germline V gene. The length of the CDR3 is 18 residues. V lost 5 bases and J lost 3; bases outside the gene matches: 18. The CDR3 loop reads CASRLARGGLPQKETQYF. In DNA form, the CDR3 reads TGCGCCAGCAGGCTTGCCCGGGGGGGCTTGCCACAAAAAGAGACCCAGTACTTC.

As regards this clone: Other DNA sequences in the same sample also yield this CDR3. This chain joins TRBV11-2 and TRBJ1-2; D unresolved. Trimming removed 5 bases at V and 0 bases at J, with 7 bases between. This CDR3 comprises 13 residues. Germline V gene data show CDR1 as SGHAT and CDR2 as FQNNGV. CDR3 protein: CASSPDANYGYTF. The CDR3 nucleotides read TGTGCCAGCAGCCCAGACGCTAACTATGGCTACACCTTC.

The V and J genes are TRBV6-6 and TRBJ1-3, with D uncertain. Between the trimmed V and J ends, which lost 2 bases and 4 bases, there was a span of 12 bases. The CDR3 covers 15 residues. The germline CDR1 and CDR2 sequences are MNHNY and SVGAGI (reference sequence). CDR3 nucleotides: TGTGCCAGCAGTTACGGGGAGGCTCAGGGAAACACCATATATTTT. Translated, it gives CASSYGEAQGNTIYF.

Only one count was recorded for this clone. The V call is TRBV29-1, the J call TRBJ2-3; weak D call: TRBD2 (5 bases). Per the germline V gene, CDR1 is SQVTM and CDR2 is ANQGSEA. This CDR3 is 12 amino acids long. V was trimmed by 7 bases and J by 3 bases, leaving 11 bases between them. The CDR3 DNA is TGCAGCGAACGGACGGGGACAGATACGCAGTATTTT. This codes for CSERTGTDTQYF.

This chain connects TRBV7-2 to TRBJ1-1; D may be TRBD1 (6 bases). CDR1 is SGHTA, CDR2 FQGNSA, per germline. The V gene lost 1 base and the J gene lost 0 bases, with 15 bases spanning the gap. The CDR3 is 17 residues long. DNA for the CDR3: TGTGCCAGCAGCTTAGATAGGGACACCTTCATGAACACTGAAGCTTTCTTT. Its protein product is CASSLDRDTFMNTEAFF.

The chain is built from TRBV10-1 and TRBJ2-1, with 12 bases fitting TRBD2. The germline gives CDR1 WNHNN, CDR2 SYGVQD (reference sequence). V lost 5 bases to trimming and J lost 5 bases; unmatched junction nucleotides: 7. The CDR3 is 16 amino acids. The CDR3 loop reads CASSMVRLAGDNEQFF. The CDR3 DNA is TGCGCCAGCAGTATGGTTCGACTAGCGGGAGACAATGAGCAGTTCTTC.

The CDR3 sequence is CAAIGEGTMNTEAFF. CDR3 nucleotide sequence: TGTGCCGCCATTGGTGAGGGGACCATGAACACTGAAGCTTTCTTT. The chain carries TRBV7-2 and TRBJ1-1; a possible D gene is TRBD1 (5 bases). V gave up 11 bases and J gave up 0 bases, with 19 bases separating them. The CDR3 is 15 residues long. The V gene's germline CDR1 is SGHTA and CDR2 FQGNSA.

About this clone: Other nucleotide sequences from this sample produce the same CDR3. The chain couples TRBV5-1 to TRBJ2-2; tentative D call: TRBD1 (6 bases). V was shortened by 2 bases and J by 0 bases, with 8 bases between the two germline ends. The V gene's germline CDR1 is SGHRS and CDR2 YFSETQ. The CDR3 has 15 amino acids. CDR3 sequence (DNA): TGCGCCAGCAGCTTCGGACAGCCGAACACCGGGGAGCTGTTTTTT. Its protein product is CASSFGQPNTGELFF.

V gene TRBV5-4 combines with J gene TRBJ2-1; 9 bases are a match to TRBD1. The CDR3 is made up of 14 amino acids. The germline CDR1 and CDR2 sequences are SGHNT and YYREEE (reference sequence). J gave up 7 bases and V 2 bases, and 4 bases lay outside the gene matches. The CDR3 bases are TGTGCCAGCAGCTTTGGACAGGGGAGTAATGAGCAGTTCTTC. Residues: CASSFGQGSNEQFF.

The chain uses TRBV27 and TRBJ1-4, with D possibly matching TRBD1 (6 bases). Trimming took 6 bases from V and 7 from J, leaving 15 bases between them. The CDR3 totals 14 residues. Germline-derived CDR1 and CDR2 are MNHEY and SMNVEV (reference sequence). CDR3 DNA: TGTGCCAGCAGATACAGGGTGGAGAGTGAAAAACTGTTTTTT. Translating it yields CASRYRVESEKLFF.

The count of this clone is one. V and J are TRBV10-3 and TRBJ1-6, with D perhaps TRBD1 (6 bases). Trimming removed 9 bases at V and 6 bases at J, with 18 bases between. The CDR3 is 15 residues long. Germline-derived CDR1 and CDR2 are ENHRY and SYGVKD. CDR3 protein: CAIRRGQGPNSPLHF. CDR3 bases: TGTGCCATTAGAAGAGGGCAGGGGCCTAATTCACCCCTCCACTTT.